The 16 T cell receptor beta chains below all came from one sample that was sequenced in a study of Graves' ophthalmopathy and Graves' hyperthyroidism. RNA transcripts yielded amplified TCR beta CDR3 regions. HTBI primers primed a first-round RT-PCR, and a second-round multiplex PCR followed. From the multiplex PCR reads, TCRdb called clonotypes with MiXCR, one entry per CDR3 protein. This table holds 200,000 to 250,000 distinct CDR3 sequences, around 50% found once. What was sequenced was peripheral blood. These TCRs come from an adult man with Graves' ophthalmopathy.

The rearrangement uses TRBV12-3 or TRBV12-4 and TRBJ2-5; D might be TRBD2 (5 bases). The CDR3 runs to 12 residues. V shed 8 bases and J shed 5 bases, with 12 bases lying between them. For the CDR3, the DNA is TGTGCCAGCGGAGGACCGTGGGAGACCCAGTACTTC. Its protein is CASGGPWETQYF.

V and J are TRBV2 and TRBJ2-2, with 9 bases fitting TRBD1. Germline trimming cut 10 bases from V and 3 bases from J; bases unmatched to any gene: 9. CDR1 SNHLY and CDR2 FYNNEI come from the germline V gene. The CDR3 consists of 15 residues. The CDR3 region is CATLGTGSDTGELFF. CDR3 DNA: TGTGCCACCCTGGGGACAGGGTCGGACACCGGGGAGCTGTTTTTT. The full variable domain, rest sourced from reference TRBV2 and TRBJ2-2, is EPEVTQTPSHQVTQMGQEVILRCVPISNHLYFYWYRQILGQKVEFLVSFYNNEISEKSEIFDDQFSVERPDGSNFTLKIRSTKLEDSAMYFCATLGTGSDTGELFFGEGSRLTVL.

The J gene is TRBJ2-7, the V gene TRBV5-4, with a possible D match to TRBD1 (6 bases). V was shortened by 4 bases and J by 3 bases, with 17 bases between the two germline ends. CDR1 and CDR2 from the germline V gene are SGHNT and YYREEE (reference sequence). This CDR3 comprises 15 residues. The CDR3 nucleotides read TGTGCCAGCAGCGTGGACAGTCCCCTAGTCTACGAGCAGTACTTC. This codes for CASSVDSPLVYEQYF.

The chain uses TRBV7-3 and TRBJ1-1; no definite D call. V lost 5 bases and J lost 2, with 12 bases in between. Germline V gene sequence: CDR1 SGHTA, CDR2 FQGTGA. The CDR3 has 14 residues. In nucleotides, the CDR3 is TGTGCCAGCAGCCTAAGGTCGCCCAACACTGAAGCTTTCTTT. This translates into CASSLRSPNTEAFF.

This clonotype was seen repeatedly, ten times or more. This rearrangement joins TRBV20-1 to TRBJ1-3; no firm D call. CDR3 length equals 13 residues. Germline CDR1 DFQATT, CDR2 SNEGSKA (reference sequence). V was pared by 5 bases and J by 0 bases, with 8 bases between. The chain's CDR3 is CSAPESSGNTIYF. CDR3 DNA: TGCAGTGCTCCGGAGAGCTCTGGAAACACCATATATTTT.

Here the CDR3 reads CASSFTSGADRGGELFF. CDR3 in DNA: TGTGCCAGCAGCTTTACTTCAGGGGCCGATCGGGGCGGGGAGCTGTTTTTT. This chain links TRBV7-6 with TRBJ2-2, with D possibly being TRBD1 (6 bases). The CDR3 is 17 amino acids. V shed 3 bases and J shed 7 bases, with 21 bases lying between them. CDR1 is SGHVS and CDR2 is FNYEAQ in the germline V gene.

The genes are TRBV2 and TRBJ2-5; D is undetermined. Germline CDR1 SNHLY, CDR2 FYNNEI. The CDR3 sequence is 15 residues long. Deletions cut 3 bases from V and 1 base from J, with 12 bases between. CDR3 region: CASSDESLIQETQYF. In DNA form, the CDR3 reads TGTGCCAGCAGTGACGAAAGCCTCATCCAAGAGACCCAGTACTTC.

CDR3 sequence (DNA): TGTGCCAGTAAAGCGGGAGGCGTCGGGGAGCTGTTTTTT. It encodes CASKAGGVGELFF. The chain recombines TRBV11-2 with TRBJ2-2; 9 nucleotides align to TRBD2. The CDR3 consists of 13 residues. Germline V CDR1 and CDR2: SGHAT, FQNNGV. J lost 7 bases, V lost 9 bases, and 6 bases had no gene match.

This clonotype was seen a handful of times. The V and J genes are TRBV9 and TRBJ2-5, with 8 bases that match TRBD2. The CDR3 consists of 15 residues. J was trimmed by 5 bases and V by 0 bases; bases with no gene match: 6. CDR1 is SGDLS, CDR2 YYNGEE, per germline. The CDR3 DNA sequence: TGTGCCAGCAGCGTAGCCGGGACTAGTGAGGAGACCCAGTACTTC. This translates into CASSVAGTSEETQYF.

This clonotype was counted many times. The rearrangement links TRBV29-1 to TRBJ1-2, with 10 bases identical to TRBD1. Germline trimming cut 6 bases from V and 4 bases from J; bases unmatched to any gene: 14. The germline gives CDR1 SQVTM, CDR2 ANQGSEA. This CDR3 has 16 residues. CDR3 sequence (DNA): TGCAGCGTCGCCGGGACAGGGGTGGTTGTGGGCTATGGCTACACCTTC. It encodes CSVAGTGVVVGYGYTF.

The chain is built from TRBV2 and TRBJ1-1; TRBD1 agrees at 8 bases. This CDR3 is built from 14 residues. Germline V lookup: CDR1 SNHLY, CDR2 FYNNEI. V dropped 5 bases and J dropped 1; count of bases not matched to a gene: 3. The CDR3 nucleotides are TGTGCCAGCAGTCCGGGACAGGAGAACACTGAAGCTTTCTTT. Its protein is CASSPGQENTEAFF.

This clonotype was counted only a few times. V and J are TRBV12-3 or TRBV12-4 and TRBJ1-6; D possibly corresponds to TRBD1 (5 bases). Deletions cut 6 bases from V and 6 bases from J, with 15 bases between. The CDR3 consists of 15 residues. The CDR3 spells CASRPTRGGNSPLHF. As DNA, the CDR3 is TGTGCCAGCAGACCCACGAGGGGAGGTAATTCACCCCTCCACTTT.

This clonotype has a count of ten or more. The CDR3 spells CSVGGAGTMGGYTF. The CDR3 DNA reads as TGCAGCGTTGGGGGTGCAGGGACGATGGGTGGCTACACCTTC. The chain couples TRBV29-1 to TRBJ1-2; tentatively, D is TRBD1 (5 bases). This CDR3 is built from 14 residues. Germline values: CDR1 SQVTM, CDR2 ANQGSEA. Trimming removed 4 bases at V and 7 bases at J, with 19 bases between.

The chain couples TRBV3-1 to TRBJ2-2; the D gene could be TRBD1 or TRBD2 (8 bases each). Germline V gene data show CDR1 as LGHDT and CDR2 as YNNKEL (reference sequence). The germline V and J ends were trimmed by 4 bases and 4 bases, with 16 bases remaining between them. This CDR3 region has 16 residues. This chain's CDR3 is CASSPGGGRRTGELFF. The CDR3 DNA follows: TGTGCCAGCAGCCCAGGGGGCGGGAGGCGCACCGGGGAGCTGTTTTTT.

The rearrangement links TRBV10-3 to TRBJ1-2; D unclear. Germline V gene data show CDR1 as ENHRY and CDR2 as SYGVKD. V shed 3 bases and J shed 4 bases, with 9 bases lying between them. The CDR3 consists of 13 residues. The CDR3 loop reads CAISDQLAYGYTF. CDR3 DNA: TGTGCCATCAGTGATCAACTGGCCTATGGCTACACCTTC.

The gene calls are TRBV29-1 and TRBJ1-1; D remains ambiguous. The V and J ends lost 8 bases and 0 bases respectively, with 10 bases between them. Germline CDR1 reads SQVTM; CDR2 reads ANQGSEA. The CDR3 is 12 residues long. The CDR3 DNA is TGCAGCTTGAACTTCATGAACACTGAAGCTTTCTTT. Protein: CSLNFMNTEAFF.